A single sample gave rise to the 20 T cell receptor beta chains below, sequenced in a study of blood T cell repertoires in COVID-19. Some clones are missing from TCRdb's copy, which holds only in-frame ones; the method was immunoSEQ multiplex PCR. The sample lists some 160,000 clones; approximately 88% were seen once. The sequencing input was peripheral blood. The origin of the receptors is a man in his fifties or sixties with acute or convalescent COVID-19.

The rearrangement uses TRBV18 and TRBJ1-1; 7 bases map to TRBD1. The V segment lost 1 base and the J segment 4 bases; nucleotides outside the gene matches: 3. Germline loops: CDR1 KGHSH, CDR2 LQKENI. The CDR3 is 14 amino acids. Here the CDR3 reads CASSPQGAGTEAFF. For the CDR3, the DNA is TGTGCCAGCTCACCACAGGGGGCGGGCACTGAAGCTTTCTTT.

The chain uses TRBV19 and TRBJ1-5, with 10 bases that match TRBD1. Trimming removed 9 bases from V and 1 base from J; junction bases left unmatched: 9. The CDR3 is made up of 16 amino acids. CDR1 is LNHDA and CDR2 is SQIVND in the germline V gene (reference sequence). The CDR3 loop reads CARRGDRGISNQPQHF. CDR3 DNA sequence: TGTGCCAGACGAGGGGACAGGGGTATCAGCAATCAGCCCCAGCATTTT.

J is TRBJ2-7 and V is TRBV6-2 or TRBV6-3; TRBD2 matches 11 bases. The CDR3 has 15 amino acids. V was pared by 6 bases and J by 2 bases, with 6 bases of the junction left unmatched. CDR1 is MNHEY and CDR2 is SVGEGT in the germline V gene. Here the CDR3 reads CASSRRSGGAYEQYF. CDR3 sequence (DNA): TGTGCCAGCAGCCGCCGTAGCGGGGGGGCCTACGAGCAGTACTTC.

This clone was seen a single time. The CDR3: CASSSPSTGGDQPQHF. CDR3 sequence (DNA): TGTGCCAGTAGTAGCCCATCTACAGGGGGAGATCAGCCCCAGCATTTT. The rearrangement uses TRBV19 and TRBJ1-5, with 8 bases aligning to TRBD1. From germline, CDR1 is LNHDA and CDR2 SQIVND (reference sequence). The CDR3 covers 16 residues. After removal of 4 bases from V and 5 bases from J, the junction contained 10 bases not matched to a gene.

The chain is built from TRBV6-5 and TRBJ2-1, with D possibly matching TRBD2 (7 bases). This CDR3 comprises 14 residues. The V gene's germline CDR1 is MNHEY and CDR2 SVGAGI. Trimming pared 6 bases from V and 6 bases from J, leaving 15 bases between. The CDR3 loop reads CASRGGGDRNEQFF. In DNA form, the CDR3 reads TGTGCCAGCAGGGGAGGGGGGGATCGCAATGAGCAGTTCTTC.

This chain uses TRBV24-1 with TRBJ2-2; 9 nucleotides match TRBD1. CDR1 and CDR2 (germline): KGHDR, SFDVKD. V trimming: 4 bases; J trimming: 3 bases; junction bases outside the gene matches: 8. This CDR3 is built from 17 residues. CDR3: CATSEPGTGKHTGELFF. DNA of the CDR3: TGTGCCACCAGTGAACCTGGGACAGGGAAGCACACCGGGGAGCTGTTTTTT.

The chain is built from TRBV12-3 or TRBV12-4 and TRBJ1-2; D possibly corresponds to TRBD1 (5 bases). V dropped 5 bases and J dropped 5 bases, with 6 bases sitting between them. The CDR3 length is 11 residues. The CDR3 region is CASSDRYGYTF. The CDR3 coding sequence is TGTGCCAGCAGTGACAGATATGGCTACACCTTC.

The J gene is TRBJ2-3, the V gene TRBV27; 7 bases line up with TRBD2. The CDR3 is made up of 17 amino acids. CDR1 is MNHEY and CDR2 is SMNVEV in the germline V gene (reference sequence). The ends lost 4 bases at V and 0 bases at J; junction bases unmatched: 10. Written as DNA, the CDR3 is TGTGCCAGCAGTTCCCTTTGGGGGGGACCTAGCACAGATACGCAGTATTTT. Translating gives CASSSLWGGPSTDTQYF.

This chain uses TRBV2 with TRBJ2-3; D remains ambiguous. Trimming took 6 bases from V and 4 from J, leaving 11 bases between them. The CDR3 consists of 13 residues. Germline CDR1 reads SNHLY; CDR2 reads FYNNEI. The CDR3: CASREHQADTQYF. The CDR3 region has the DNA TGTGCCAGCAGAGAACACCAGGCAGATACGCAGTATTTT.

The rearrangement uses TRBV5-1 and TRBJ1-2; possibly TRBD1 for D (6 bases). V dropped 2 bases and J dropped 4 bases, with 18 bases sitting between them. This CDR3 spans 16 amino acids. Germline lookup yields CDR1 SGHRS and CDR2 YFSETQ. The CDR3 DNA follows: TGCGCCAGCAGCTTAATCCCAGGGGATCTATTCTATGGCTACACCTTC. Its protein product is CASSLIPGDLFYGYTF.

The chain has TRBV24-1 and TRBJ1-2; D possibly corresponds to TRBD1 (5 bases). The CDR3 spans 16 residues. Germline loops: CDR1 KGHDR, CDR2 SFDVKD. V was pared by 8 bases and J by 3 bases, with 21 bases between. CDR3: CATINRQEPSDYGYTF. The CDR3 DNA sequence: TGTGCCACCATCAACAGGCAAGAACCAAGTGACTATGGCTACACCTTC.

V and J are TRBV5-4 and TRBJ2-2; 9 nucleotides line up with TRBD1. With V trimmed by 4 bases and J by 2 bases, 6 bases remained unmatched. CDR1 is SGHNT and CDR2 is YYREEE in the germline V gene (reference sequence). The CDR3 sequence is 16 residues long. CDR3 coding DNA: TGTGCCAGCAGCCTCTGGACAGGGGTAAACACCGGGGAGCTGTTTTTT. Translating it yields CASSLWTGVNTGELFF.

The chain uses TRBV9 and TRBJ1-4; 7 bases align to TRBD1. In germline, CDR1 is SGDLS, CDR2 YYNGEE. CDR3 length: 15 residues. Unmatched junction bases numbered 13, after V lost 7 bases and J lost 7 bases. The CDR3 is CASAPRTGSGEKLFF. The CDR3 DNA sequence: TGTGCCAGCGCCCCGAGGACAGGTTCAGGTGAAAAACTGTTTTTT.

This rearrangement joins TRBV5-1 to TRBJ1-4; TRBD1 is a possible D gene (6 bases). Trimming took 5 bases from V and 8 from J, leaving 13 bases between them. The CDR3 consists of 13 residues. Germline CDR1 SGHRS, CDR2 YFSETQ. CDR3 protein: CASRISGEEKLFF. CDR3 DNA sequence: TGCGCCAGCAGGATATCAGGGGAAGAAAAACTGTTTTTT.

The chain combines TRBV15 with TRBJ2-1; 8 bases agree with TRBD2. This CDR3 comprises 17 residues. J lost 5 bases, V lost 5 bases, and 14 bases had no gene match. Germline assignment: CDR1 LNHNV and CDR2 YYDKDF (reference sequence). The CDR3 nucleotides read TGTGCCACCAGCCCGGGGGGGTCTGGGGGCAAAAACAATGAGCAGTTCTTC. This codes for CATSPGGSGGKNNEQFF.

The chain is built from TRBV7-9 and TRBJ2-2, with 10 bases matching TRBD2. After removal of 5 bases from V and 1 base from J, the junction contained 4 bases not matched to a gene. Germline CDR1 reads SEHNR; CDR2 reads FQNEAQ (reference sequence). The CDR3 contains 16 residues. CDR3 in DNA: TGTGCCAGCAGCGTAGGACTAGCGGTGAACACCGGGGAGCTGTTTTTT. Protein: CASSVGLAVNTGELFF.

This CDR3 is CASSEFPGQGRSPLHF. CDR3 coding DNA: TGTGCCAGCAGTGAATTCCCGGGACAGGGGCGATCACCCCTCCACTTT. The rearrangement links TRBV6-1 to TRBJ1-6; 10 bases are a match to TRBD1. There are 16 residues in the CDR3. Per the germline V gene, CDR1 is MNHNS and CDR2 is SASEGT. J lost 10 bases, V lost 2 bases, and 8 bases had no gene match.

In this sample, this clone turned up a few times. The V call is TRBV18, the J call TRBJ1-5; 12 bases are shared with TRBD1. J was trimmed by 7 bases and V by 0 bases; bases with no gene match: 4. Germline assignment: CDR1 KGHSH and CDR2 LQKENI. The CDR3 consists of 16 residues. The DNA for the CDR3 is TGTGCCAGCTCACCACCGGGACAGGGGGCAAGGCAGCCCCAGCATTTT. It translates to CASSPPGQGARQPQHF. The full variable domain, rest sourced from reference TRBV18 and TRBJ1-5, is NAGVMQNPRHLVRRRGQEARLRCSPMKGHSHVYWYRQLPEEGLKFMVYLQKENIIDESGMPKERFSAEFPKEGPSILRIQQVVRGDSAAYFCASSPPGQGARQPQHFGDGTRLSIL.

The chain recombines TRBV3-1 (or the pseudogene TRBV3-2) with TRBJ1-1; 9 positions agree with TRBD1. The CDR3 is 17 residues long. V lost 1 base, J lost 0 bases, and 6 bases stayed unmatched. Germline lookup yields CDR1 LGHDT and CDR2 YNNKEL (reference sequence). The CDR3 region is CASSQAGGTGLNTEAFF. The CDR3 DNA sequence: TGTGCCAGCAGCCAAGCAGGGGGGACAGGGTTGAACACTGAAGCTTTCTTT.

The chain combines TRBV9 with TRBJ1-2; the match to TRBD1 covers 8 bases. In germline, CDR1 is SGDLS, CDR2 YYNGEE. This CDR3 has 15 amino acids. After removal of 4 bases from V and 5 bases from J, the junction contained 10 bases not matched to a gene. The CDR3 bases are TGTGCCAGCAGCCCTCAGACAGGGGAGTATTATGGCTACACCTTC. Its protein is CASSPQTGEYYGYTF.